This TCR beta chain was documented in a study of cytomegalovirus exposure and HLA in healthy donors. Notes on the study in general: TCR beta chains numbering roughly 150 were designated cytomegalovirus-associated. Despite most TCR sequences being rare, some public TCRs occurred in many donors. Presence/absence analyses rested on an assumption that sequencing depth was roughly uniform across donors. It is likely that the observed cluster of highly shared sequence variants was a sequencing artifact.

V shed 4 bases and J 4 bases; nucleotides not matched to a gene: 2. The CDR3 is 13 residues long. Per germline, CDR1 SGHDT and CDR2 YYEEEE. Points on this clone: What it recognizes is unknown.

The PCR employed 60 Vbeta primers together with 13 Jbeta primers. Sequenced by immunoSEQ multiplex PCR; TCRdb stores in-frame clones only, minus some. The sample has about 89,000 clones, roughly 70% seen once. What was sequenced was PBMCs. This TCR derives from a male donor in good health and CMV-seronegative. This chain uses TRBV5-6 with TRBJ2-5; 9 bases map to TRBD1. The CDR3 sequence: CASSPGQGETQYF. As DNA, the CDR3 is TGTGCCAGCAGCCCGGGACAGGGAGAGACCCAGTACTTC.